This T cell receptor beta chain was sequenced for a study of blood T cell repertoires in COVID-19. For the study at large: Samples of COVID-19 (acute and convalescent) were obtained from the United States, Italy and Spain. The analysed material was cDNA or gDNA that came from T cells, B-cell-depleted T cells, or PBMCs.

This CDR3 region has 14 residues. Germline V gives CDR1 MRHNA, CDR2 SNTAGT. Germline trimming cut 5 bases from V and 5 bases from J; bases unmatched to any gene: 7. The repertoire was sequenced with immunoSEQ multiplex PCR; TCRdb's copy has only in-frame clones and lacks some. The sample includes some 200,000 clones, 94% of them seen just once. The sequenced material came from peripheral blood. The TCR was taken from a man younger than 40 with COVID-19, enrolled during active disease. The V and J genes are TRBV6-4 and TRBJ1-1, with 8 bases aligning to TRBD1. CDR3: CASSLTGEGTEAFF. In nucleotides, the CDR3 is TGTGCCAGCAGTCTGACAGGGGAGGGAACTGAAGCTTTCTTT.